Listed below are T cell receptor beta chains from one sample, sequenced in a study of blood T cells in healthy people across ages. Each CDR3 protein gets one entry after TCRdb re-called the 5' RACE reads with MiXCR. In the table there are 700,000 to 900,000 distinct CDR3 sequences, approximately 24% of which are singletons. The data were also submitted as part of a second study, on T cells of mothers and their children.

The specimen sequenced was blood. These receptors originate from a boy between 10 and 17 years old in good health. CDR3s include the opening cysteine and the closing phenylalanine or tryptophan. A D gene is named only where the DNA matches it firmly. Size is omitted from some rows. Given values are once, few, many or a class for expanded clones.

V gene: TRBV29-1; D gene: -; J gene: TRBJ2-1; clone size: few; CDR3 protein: CSVHEGYNEQFF; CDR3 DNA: TGCAGCGTCCACGAAGGGTACAATGAGCAGTTCTTC
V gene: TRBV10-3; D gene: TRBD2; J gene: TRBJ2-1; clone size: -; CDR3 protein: CAISEPSSGGREQFF; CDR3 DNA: TGTGCCATCAGTGAACCGTCTAGCGGGGGAAGGGAGCAGTTCTTC
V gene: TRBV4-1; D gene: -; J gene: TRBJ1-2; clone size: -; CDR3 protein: CASSQVEGGDYGYTF; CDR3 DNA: TGCGCCAGCAGCCAGGTGGAGGGAGGGGACTATGGCTACACCTTC
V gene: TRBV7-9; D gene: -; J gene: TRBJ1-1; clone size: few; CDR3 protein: CASSLAGLAPEAFF; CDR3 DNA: TGTGCCAGCAGCTTAGCGGGGCTGGCTCCTGAAGCTTTCTTT
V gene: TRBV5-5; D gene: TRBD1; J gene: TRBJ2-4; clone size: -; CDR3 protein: CASSLGTGGSMDIQYF; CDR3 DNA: TGTGCCAGCAGCTTGGGAACAGGGGGAAGTATGGACATTCAGTACTTC
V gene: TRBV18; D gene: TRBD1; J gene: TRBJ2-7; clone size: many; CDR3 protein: CASSPGTGGNYEQYF; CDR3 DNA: TGTGCCAGCTCACCCGGGACAGGGGGCAACTACGAGCAGTACTTC
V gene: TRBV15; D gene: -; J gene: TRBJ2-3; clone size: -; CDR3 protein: CATSRQSGPVDTQYF; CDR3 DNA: TGTGCCACCAGCAGACAAAGCGGACCAGTTGATACGCAGTATTTT
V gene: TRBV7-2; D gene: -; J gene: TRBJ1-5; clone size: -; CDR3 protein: CASSFYRADYNQPQHF; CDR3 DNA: TGTGCCAGCAGCTTTTATAGGGCTGATTACAATCAGCCCCAGCATTTT
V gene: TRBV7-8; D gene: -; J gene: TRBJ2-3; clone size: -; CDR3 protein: CASKSDDTQYF; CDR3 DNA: TGTGCCAGCAAATCCGACGATACGCAGTATTTT
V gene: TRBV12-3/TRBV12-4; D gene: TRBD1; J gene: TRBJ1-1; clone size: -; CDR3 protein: CASRQGGWRTEAFF; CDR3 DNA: TGTGCCAGCAGACAGGGGGGATGGCGAACTGAAGCTTTCTTT
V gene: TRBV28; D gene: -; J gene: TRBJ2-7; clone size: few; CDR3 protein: CASSLRGRGPYEQYF; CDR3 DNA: TGTGCCAGCAGTTTGAGGGGAAGGGGCCCCTACGAGCAGTACTTC
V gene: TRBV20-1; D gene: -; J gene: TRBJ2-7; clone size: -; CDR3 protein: CSARPRGLYEQYF; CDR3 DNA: TGCAGTGCTAGGCCCCGTGGTTTATACGAGCAGTACTTC
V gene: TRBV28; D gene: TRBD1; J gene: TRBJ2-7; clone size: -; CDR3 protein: CASSRPGQGVDEQYF; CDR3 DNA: TGTGCCAGCAGCCGGCCGGGACAGGGGGTAGACGAGCAGTACTTC
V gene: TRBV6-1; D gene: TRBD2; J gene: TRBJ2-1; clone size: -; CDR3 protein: CASRSGVHNEQFF; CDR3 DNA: TGTGCCAGCAGGAGCGGGGTCCACAATGAGCAGTTCTTC
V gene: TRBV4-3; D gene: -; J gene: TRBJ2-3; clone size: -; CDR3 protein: CASSQALVTDTQYF; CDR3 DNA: TGCGCCAGCAGCCAAGCCTTAGTCACAGATACGCAGTATTTT
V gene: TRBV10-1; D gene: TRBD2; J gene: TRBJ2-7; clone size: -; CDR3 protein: CASSESRGGNEQYF; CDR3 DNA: TGCGCCAGCAGTGAGTCACGGGGGGGAAACGAGCAGTACTTC
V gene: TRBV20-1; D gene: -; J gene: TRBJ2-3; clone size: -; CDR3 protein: CSASTGAGDTQYF; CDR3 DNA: TGCAGTGCTAGCACCGGCGCGGGGGATACGCAGTATTTT
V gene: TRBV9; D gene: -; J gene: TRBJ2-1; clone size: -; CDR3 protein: CASSFTGEGYNEQFF; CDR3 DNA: TGTGCCAGCAGCTTCACAGGGGAGGGTTACAATGAGCAGTTCTTC
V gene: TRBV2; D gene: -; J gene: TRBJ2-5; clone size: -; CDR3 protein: CASSDEQTQETQYF; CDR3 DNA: TGTGCCAGCAGTGACGAACAAACACAAGAGACCCAGTACTTC
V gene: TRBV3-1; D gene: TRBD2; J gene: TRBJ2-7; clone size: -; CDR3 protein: CASSRTSGGRDEQYF; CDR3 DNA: TGTGCCAGCAGCAGGACTAGCGGGGGGAGGGACGAGCAGTACTTC
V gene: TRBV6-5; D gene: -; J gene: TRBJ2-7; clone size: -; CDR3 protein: CASSYSSSPYEQYF; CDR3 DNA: TGTGCCAGCAGTTACTCGTCGAGTCCCTACGAGCAGTACTTC
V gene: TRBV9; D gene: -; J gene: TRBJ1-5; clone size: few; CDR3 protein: CASSASGSGQPQHF; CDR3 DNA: TGTGCCAGCAGCGCCTCGGGGAGCGGTCAGCCCCAGCATTTT
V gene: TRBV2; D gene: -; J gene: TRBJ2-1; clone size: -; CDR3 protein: CASSDLAGLEQFF; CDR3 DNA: TGTGCCAGCAGTGATTTGGCAGGTCTTGAGCAGTTCTTC
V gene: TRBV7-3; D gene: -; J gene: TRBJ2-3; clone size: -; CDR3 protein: CASSFLGGPGDTQYF; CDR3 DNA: TGTGCCAGCAGCTTTCTCGGGGGCCCCGGGGATACGCAGTATTTT
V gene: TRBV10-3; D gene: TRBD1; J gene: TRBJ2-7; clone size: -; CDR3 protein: CAISEHRGLKYEQYF; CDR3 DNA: TGTGCCATCAGTGAACACAGGGGGCTTAAGTACGAGCAGTACTTC
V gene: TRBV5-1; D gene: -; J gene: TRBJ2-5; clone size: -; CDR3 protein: CASSPGLYLETQYF; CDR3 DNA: TGCGCCAGCAGCCCGGGACTTTATTTGGAGACCCAGTACTTC
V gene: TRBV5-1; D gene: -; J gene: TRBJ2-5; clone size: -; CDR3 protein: CASRLGTGETQYF; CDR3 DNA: TGCGCCAGTCGGCTGGGGACTGGAGAGACCCAGTACTTC
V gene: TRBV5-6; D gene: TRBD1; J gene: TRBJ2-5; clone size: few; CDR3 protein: CASSLRQGLKTQYF; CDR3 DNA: TGTGCCAGCAGCTTGAGACAGGGGTTAAAGACCCAGTACTTC